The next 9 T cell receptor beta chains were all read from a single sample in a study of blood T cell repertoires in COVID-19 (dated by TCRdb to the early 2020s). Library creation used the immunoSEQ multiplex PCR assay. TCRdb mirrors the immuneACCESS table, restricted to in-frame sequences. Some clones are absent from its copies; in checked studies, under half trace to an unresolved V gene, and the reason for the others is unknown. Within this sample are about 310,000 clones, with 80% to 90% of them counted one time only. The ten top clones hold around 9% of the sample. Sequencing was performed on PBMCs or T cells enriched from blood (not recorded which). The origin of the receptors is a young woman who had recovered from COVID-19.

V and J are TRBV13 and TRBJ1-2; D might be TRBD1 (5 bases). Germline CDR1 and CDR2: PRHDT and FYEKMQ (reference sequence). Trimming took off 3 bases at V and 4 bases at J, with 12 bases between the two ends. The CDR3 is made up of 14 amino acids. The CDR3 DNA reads TGTGCCAGCAGCTTTCGGACACGTCCCTATGGCTACACCTTC. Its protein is CASSFRTRPYGYTF.

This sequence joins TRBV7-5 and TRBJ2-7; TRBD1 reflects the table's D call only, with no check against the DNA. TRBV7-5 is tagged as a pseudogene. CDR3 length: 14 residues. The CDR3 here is CAGSSSGASYEQYF. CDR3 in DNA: TGTGCCGGCTCATCGTCAGGGGCTTCCTACGAGCAGTACTTC.

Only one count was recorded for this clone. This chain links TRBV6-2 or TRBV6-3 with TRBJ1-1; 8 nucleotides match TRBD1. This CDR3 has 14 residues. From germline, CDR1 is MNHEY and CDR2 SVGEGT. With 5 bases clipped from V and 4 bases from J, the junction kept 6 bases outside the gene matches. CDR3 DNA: TGTGCCAGCAGTCAACCTCAGGGGGCCACTGAAGCTTTCTTT. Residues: CASSQPQGATEAFF.

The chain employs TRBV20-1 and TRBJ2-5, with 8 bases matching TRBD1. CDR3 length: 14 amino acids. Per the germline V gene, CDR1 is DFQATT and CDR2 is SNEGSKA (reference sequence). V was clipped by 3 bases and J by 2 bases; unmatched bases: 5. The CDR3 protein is CSASRQGLQETQYF. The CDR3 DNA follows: TGCAGTGCTAGTCGACAGGGGCTGCAAGAGACCCAGTACTTC.

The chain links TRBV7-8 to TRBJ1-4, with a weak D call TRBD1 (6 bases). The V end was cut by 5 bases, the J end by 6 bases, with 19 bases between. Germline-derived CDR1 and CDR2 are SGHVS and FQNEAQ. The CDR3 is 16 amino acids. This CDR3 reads CASSARLAGEDEKLFF. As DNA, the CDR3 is TGTGCCAGCAGCGCCCGCTTGGCAGGGGAAGATGAAAAACTGTTTTTT. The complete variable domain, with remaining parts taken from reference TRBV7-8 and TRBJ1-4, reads GAGVSQSPRYKVAKRGQDVALRCDPISGHVSLFWYQQALGQGPEFLTYFQNEAQLDKSGLPSDRFFAERPEGSVSTLKIQRTQQEDSAVYLCASSARLAGEDEKLFFGSGTQLSVL.

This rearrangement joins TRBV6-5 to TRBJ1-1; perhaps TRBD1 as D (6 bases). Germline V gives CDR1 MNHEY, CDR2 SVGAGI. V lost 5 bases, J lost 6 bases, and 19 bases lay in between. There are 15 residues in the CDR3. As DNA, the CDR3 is TGTGCCAGCAGTCGGGGACAATGGGACAATTCTGAAGCTTTCTTT. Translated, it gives CASSRGQWDNSEAFF.

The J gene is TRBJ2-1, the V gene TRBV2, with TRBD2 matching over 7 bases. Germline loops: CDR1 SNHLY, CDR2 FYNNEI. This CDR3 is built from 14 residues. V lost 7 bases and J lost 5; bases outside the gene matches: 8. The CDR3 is CASTQRAGNNEQFF. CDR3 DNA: TGTGCCAGCACCCAAAGAGCGGGAAACAATGAGCAGTTCTTC.

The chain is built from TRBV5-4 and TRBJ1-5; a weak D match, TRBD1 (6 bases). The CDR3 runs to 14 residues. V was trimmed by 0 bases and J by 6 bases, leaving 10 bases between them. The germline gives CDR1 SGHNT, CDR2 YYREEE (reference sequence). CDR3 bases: TGTGCCAGCAGCTTGGACAGGGTTGGTCAGCCCCAGCATTTT. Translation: CASSLDRVGQPQHF.

The CDR3 DNA sequence: TGTGCCAGCAGCTTAAGTGGGACTACTCTCACAGATACGCAGTATTTT. As protein: CASSLSGTTLTDTQYF. The chain uses TRBV7-3 and TRBJ2-3; 7 bases align to TRBD2. The V gene's germline CDR1 is SGHTA and CDR2 FQGTGA. There are 16 residues in the CDR3. Germline trimming cut 1 base from V and 2 bases from J; bases unmatched to any gene: 6. Full variable domain (rest looked up from reference TRBV7-3 and TRBJ2-3): GAGVSQTPSNKVTEKGKYVELRCDPISGHTALYWYRQSLGQGPEFLIYFQGTGAADDSGLPNDRFFAVRPEGSVSTLKIQRTERGDSAVYLCASSLSGTTLTDTQYFGPGTRLTVL.